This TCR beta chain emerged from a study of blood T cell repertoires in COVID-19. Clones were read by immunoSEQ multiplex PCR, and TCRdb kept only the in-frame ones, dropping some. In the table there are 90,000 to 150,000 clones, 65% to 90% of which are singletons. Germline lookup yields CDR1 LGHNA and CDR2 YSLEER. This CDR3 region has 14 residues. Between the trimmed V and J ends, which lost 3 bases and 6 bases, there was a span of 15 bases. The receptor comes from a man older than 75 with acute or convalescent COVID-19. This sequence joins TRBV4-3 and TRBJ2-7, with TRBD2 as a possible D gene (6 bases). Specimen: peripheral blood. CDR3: CASSQGSLGGEQYF. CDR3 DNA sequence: TGCGCCAGCAGCCAGGGCAGCCTCGGGGGCGAGCAGTACTTC.